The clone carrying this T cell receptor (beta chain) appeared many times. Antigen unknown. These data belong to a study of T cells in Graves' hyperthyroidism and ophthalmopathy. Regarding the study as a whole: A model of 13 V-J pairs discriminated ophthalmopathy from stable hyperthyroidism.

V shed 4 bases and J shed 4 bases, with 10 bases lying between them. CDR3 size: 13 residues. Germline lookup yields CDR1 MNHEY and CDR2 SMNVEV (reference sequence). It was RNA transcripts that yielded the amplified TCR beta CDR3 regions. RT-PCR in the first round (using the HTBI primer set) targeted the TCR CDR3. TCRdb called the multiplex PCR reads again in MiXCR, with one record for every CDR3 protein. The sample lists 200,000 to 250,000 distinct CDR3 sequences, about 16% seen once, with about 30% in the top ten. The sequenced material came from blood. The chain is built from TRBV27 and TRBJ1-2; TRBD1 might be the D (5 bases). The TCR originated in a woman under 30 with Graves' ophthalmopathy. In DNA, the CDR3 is TGTGCCAGCAGTTGGGACGGGCTCTATGGCTACACCTTC. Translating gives CASSWDGLYGYTF.